This T cell receptor beta chain was sequenced in a study of OX40 agonist ivuxolimab in advanced cancers. With respect to this clone: Other DNA sequences in this sample translate to the same CDR3.

Losses at the gene ends were 1 base for V and 0 bases for J; bases not matched to a gene: 1. This CDR3 region has 15 residues. Germline CDR1 LGHNA, CDR2 YNFKEQ. Using immunoSEQ multiplex PCR, the repertoire was profiled, and TCRdb retains in-frame clones only, with some absent. In the table there are about 72,000 clones, roughly 90% of which are singletons. Here the sequenced sample was CD4+ or CD8+ T cells sorted from blood, taken in a trial of the OX40 agonist ivuxolimab. This rearrangement joins TRBV4-2 to TRBJ2-3; the match to TRBD1 covers 7 bases. This receptor was obtained from an adult with an advanced solid tumor such as melanoma, head and neck, liver or kidney cancer. The CDR3 DNA follows: TGTGCCAGCAGCCAAGGAGGGGGCAGCACAGATACGCAGTATTTT. It is translated as CASSQGGGSTDTQYF.